Listed here is a single T cell receptor beta chain. Its antigen remains unidentified. Using unique molecular identifiers, the investigators prepared the TCRbeta library. MiXCR, applied by TCRdb to the PCR reads, yields one record per CDR3 protein. The table shows approximately 800,000 distinct CDR3 sequences, with less than 20% occurring only once. This sample was taken from a study of T-cell reconstitution after alpha-beta-depleted transplantation in children. Study results and caveats: Some patients owed their high day-60 TCRbeta diversity to surviving recipient T cells and thymic progenitors. Alpha-beta T cells about two months after transplant reportedly derived from several hundred expanded graft clones. T-cell counts and diversity were attributed mostly to newly produced T cells one year after transplant.

J was trimmed by 7 bases and V by 4 bases; bases with no gene match: 10. Per the germline V gene, CDR1 is SGHNT and CDR2 is YYREEE (reference sequence). This CDR3 spans 14 amino acids. This material consisted of PBMCs, mostly from graft donor cells, taken 360 days after TCRalphabeta/CD19-depleted stem cell transplant. This receptor was obtained from a male patient aged 10 to 17 who had a stem cell transplant for acute lymphoblastic leukemia, so the T cells may come from the graft donor. V gene TRBV5-4 combines with J gene TRBJ2-5; the match to TRBD2 covers 7 bases. This chain's CDR3 is CASSPKGTTSTQYF. Here the CDR3 DNA reads TGTGCCAGCAGCCCAAAAGGGACTACTTCGACCCAGTACTTC.